Shown below are 18 T cell receptor beta chains from a single sample sequenced in a study of blood T cell repertoires in COVID-19. Assay: immunoSEQ multiplex PCR; the TCRdb copy retains only in-frame clones and omits some. The data show roughly 110,000 clones, around 89% seen once. Specimen: peripheral blood. The receptors were gathered from a man between 45 and 60 years old with active or convalescent COVID-19.

This clone occurred once. V and J are TRBV10-3 and TRBJ2-7; no clear D. The CDR3 consists of 14 residues. V lost 5 bases and J lost 0, with 11 bases in between. Per germline, CDR1 ENHRY and CDR2 SYGVKD. CDR3 nucleotides: TGTGCCATCAGTCAGGCCTCGACCTCCTACGAGCAGTACTTC. It specifies CAISQASTSYEQYF.

The rearrangement uses TRBV12-3 or TRBV12-4 and TRBJ2-1; 9 bases line up with TRBD2. The CDR3 sequence is 12 residues long. V lost 6 bases, J lost 12 bases, and 6 bases stayed unmatched. This chain's CDR3 is CASSAAGGPQFF. DNA of the CDR3: TGTGCCAGCAGCGCCGCGGGAGGGCCGCAGTTCTTC.

CDR3 residues: CSVEGSNQETQYF. The CDR3 DNA reads TGCAGCGTTGAAGGCAGTAACCAAGAGACCCAGTACTTC. The V call is TRBV29-1, the J call TRBJ2-5, with D uncertain. The CDR3 extends over 13 amino acids. CDR1 and CDR2 (germline): SQVTM, ANQGSEA. With 1 base removed from V and 0 bases from J, the gap between germline ends came to 6 bases. Filled out from reference TRBV29-1 and TRBJ2-5, the complete variable domain reads SAVISQKPSRDICQRGTSLTIQCQVDSQVTMMFWYRQQPGQSLTLIATANQGSEATYESGFVIDKFPISRPNLTFSTLTVSNMSPEDSSIYLCSVEGSNQETQYFGPGTRLLVL.

This chain connects TRBV30 to TRBJ1-2, with unresolved D. The CDR3 is made up of 12 amino acids. V lost 3 bases to trimming and J lost 4 bases, with 9 bases between them. Germline V gene sequence: CDR1 GTSNPN, CDR2 SVGIG (reference sequence). The CDR3 loop is CAWSSGGYGYTF. DNA for the CDR3: TGTGCCTGGAGCTCAGGAGGCTATGGCTACACCTTC.

This chain links TRBV19 with TRBJ1-6; D is ambiguous. V dropped 9 bases and J dropped 4 bases, with 10 bases sitting between them. CDR3 length: 13 amino acids. The germline V gene encodes CDR1 LNHDA and CDR2 SQIVND (reference sequence). CDR3 sequence: CASLGVYNSPLHF. The CDR3 DNA reads as TGTGCCAGCCTGGGAGTTTATAATTCACCCCTCCACTTT.

The V and J genes are TRBV11-3 and TRBJ2-1, with D tentatively TRBD2 (6 bases). The CDR3 is made up of 15 amino acids. Deletions cut 1 base from V and 8 bases from J, with 15 bases between. Looked up from germline, CDR1 is SGHNT and CDR2 is YENEEA. This CDR3 reads CASSLVGGGGDEQFF. CDR3 DNA sequence: TGTGCCAGCAGCTTAGTGGGGGGTGGTGGAGATGAGCAGTTCTTC.

The gene calls are TRBV28 and TRBJ1-4; tentative D call: TRBD1 (5 bases). The CDR3 has 17 residues. Germline loops: CDR1 MDHEN, CDR2 SYDVKM. V was trimmed by 3 bases and J by 3 bases, leaving 17 bases between them. CDR3 amino acids: CASSFLGAGRANEKLFF. Written as DNA, the CDR3 is TGTGCCAGCAGTTTTCTCGGCGCAGGGAGGGCTAATGAAAAACTGTTTTTT.

J is TRBJ1-4 and V is TRBV19; 9 bases agree with TRBD1. The CDR3 runs 16 residues. J gave up 5 bases and V 5 bases, and 9 bases lay outside the gene matches. Germline V gene data show CDR1 as LNHDA and CDR2 as SQIVND (reference sequence). Written as DNA, the CDR3 is TGTGCCAGTAGTGCCTATACGGGACAGGGCAATGAAAAACTGTTTTTT. Translating gives CASSAYTGQGNEKLFF.

Of note for this clone: An end of the junction does not agree with germline; a read error may underlie this. The CDR3 DNA reads TGTGCTAGCAGCTTTCGGGGGACTAGCAGGGAGACCCAGTACTTC. Translating it yields CASSFRGTSRETQYF. The genes are TRBV7-7 and TRBJ2-5, with 9 bases lining up with TRBD2. The CDR3 covers 15 residues. Per the germline V gene, CDR1 is SSHAT and CDR2 is FNYEAQ (reference sequence). Complete variable domain (other parts from reference TRBV7-7 and TRBJ2-5): GAGVSQSPRYKVTKRGQDVTLRCDPISSHATLYWYQQALGQGPEFLTYFNYEAQPDKSGLPSDRFSAERPEGSISTLTIQRTEQRDSAMYRCASSFRGTSRETQYFGPGTRLLVL.

This sequence joins TRBV28 and TRBJ2-1; a possible D gene is TRBD2 (5 bases). Trimming took off 0 bases at V and 8 bases at J, with 14 bases between the two ends. The V gene's germline CDR1 is MDHEN and CDR2 SYDVKM. The CDR3 spans 15 residues. The CDR3 DNA follows: TGTGCCAGCAGTTTATGGATCCGGGGTGGAGATGAGCAGTTCTTC. Protein: CASSLWIRGGDEQFF. The variable domain in full, completed from reference TRBV28 and TRBJ2-1, reads DVKVTQSSRYLVKRTGEKVFLECVQDMDHENMFWYRQDPGLGLRLIYFSYDVKMKEKGDIPEGYSVSREKKERFSLILESASTNQTSMYLCASSLWIRGGDEQFFGPGTRLTVL.

The chain uses TRBV13 and TRBJ2-7, with 10 bases lining up with TRBD1. Germline V gives CDR1 PRHDT, CDR2 FYEKMQ (reference sequence). The V gene end was trimmed by 5 bases and the J gene end by 6 bases; junction bases not matched to a gene: 10. CDR3 length: 15 residues. CDR3 loop: CASSPRDRGLSEQYF. CDR3 nucleotides: TGTGCCAGCAGCCCCCGGGACAGGGGTTTGAGCGAGCAGTACTTC.

The V call is TRBV28, the J call TRBJ1-5; 9 bases align to TRBD1. This CDR3 contains 17 residues. In germline, CDR1 is MDHEN, CDR2 SYDVKM. The V segment lost 6 bases and the J segment 5 bases; nucleotides outside the gene matches: 14. The CDR3 region is CASRTGQGIPVDQPQHF. Written as DNA, the CDR3 is TGTGCCAGCAGAACGGGACAGGGAATCCCTGTCGATCAGCCCCAGCATTTT.

J is TRBJ1-2 and V is TRBV29-1; D remains ambiguous. Trimming pared 7 bases from V and 8 bases from J, leaving 17 bases between. The CDR3 has 12 amino acids. Germline V gene sequence: CDR1 SQVTM, CDR2 ANQGSEA. In nucleotides, the CDR3 is TGCAGCGCCGTGGAGGGTGCGGGAGGCTACACCTTC. It is translated as CSAVEGAGGYTF. The full variable domain, completed using reference TRBV29-1 and TRBJ1-2, is SAVISQKPSRDICQRGTSLTIQCQVDSQVTMMFWYRQQPGQSLTLIATANQGSEATYESGFVIDKFPISRPNLTFSTLTVSNMSPEDSSIYLCSAVEGAGGYTFGSGTRLTVV.

This clone has a single count. This chain connects TRBV10-3 to TRBJ1-5; possibly TRBD1 for D (5 bases). V was clipped by 10 bases and J by 6 bases, with 16 bases between them. Germline V gives CDR1 ENHRY, CDR2 SYGVKD. CDR3 length: 13 residues. The chain's CDR3 is CATAGGPGQPQHF. CDR3 bases: TGTGCCACCGCCGGGGGACCCGGTCAGCCCCAGCATTTT.

The genes are TRBV29-1 and TRBJ1-2; 8 bases are shared with TRBD1. The germline CDR1 and CDR2 sequences are SQVTM and ANQGSEA. The junction had 7 bases not matched to a gene; V was cut back by 6 bases and J by 7 bases. The CDR3 consists of 12 residues. The CDR3 DNA reads TGCAGCGTAGGACAGGGCGGCTCTGGCTACACCTTC. Translating it yields CSVGQGGSGYTF.

The chain recombines TRBV28 with TRBJ1-3, with D perhaps matching TRBD1 (5 bases). Trimming took 3 bases from V and 0 from J, leaving 12 bases between them. The CDR3 has 16 residues. Germline CDR1 MDHEN, CDR2 SYDVKM. CDR3 DNA: TGTGCCAGCAGTTTGAGGTTGACAGCCTCTGGAAACACCATATATTTT. Translating it yields CASSLRLTASGNTIYF.

This clone was observed a handful of times. This rearrangement joins TRBV28 to TRBJ2-5; 10 nucleotides align to TRBD2. The V gene end was trimmed by 3 bases and the J gene end by 4 bases; junction bases not matched to a gene: 14. Germline loops: CDR1 MDHEN, CDR2 SYDVKM. The CDR3 sequence is 18 residues long. Here the CDR3 reads CASSFTSGRGVDRETQYF. DNA for the CDR3: TGTGCCAGCAGTTTTACCAGCGGGAGGGGAGTCGATCGAGAGACCCAGTACTTC.

The V and J genes are TRBV10-3 and TRBJ2-5; TRBD1 agrees at 9 bases. Per germline, CDR1 ENHRY and CDR2 SYGVKD. This CDR3 is 14 amino acids long. V trimming: 5 bases; J trimming: 5 bases; junction bases outside the gene matches: 6. For the CDR3, the DNA is TGTGCCATCAGTCCCGGGACAGGGAAGGAGACCCAGTACTTC. This encodes CAISPGTGKETQYF.